What follows are 29 T cell receptor beta chains derived from one specimen sequenced in a study of cytomegalovirus exposure and HLA in healthy donors. Primers: 60 Vbeta forward and 13 Jbeta reverse. Clones were read by immunoSEQ multiplex PCR, and TCRdb kept only the in-frame ones, dropping some. Recorded for this sample: roughly 77,000 clones. Sequences were obtained from PBMCs. The receptors stem from a female donor in good health and CMV-seropositive.

The chain links TRBV28 to TRBJ2-5, with 10 nucleotides matching TRBD2. The CDR3 loop spans 14 amino acids. Germline values: CDR1 MDHEN, CDR2 SYDVKM. The trim removed 5 bases at V and 2 bases at J, leaving 2 bases unmatched. The CDR3 protein is CASSPAGGQETQYF. CDR3 nucleotides: TGTGCCAGCAGTCCAGCGGGAGGGCAAGAGACCCAGTACTTC.

This chain joins TRBV6-5 and TRBJ1-1, with 7 bases matching TRBD1. The CDR3 covers 12 residues. V trimming: 6 bases; J trimming: 6 bases; junction bases outside the gene matches: 4. Germline V lookup: CDR1 MNHEY, CDR2 SVGAGI. CDR3 DNA sequence: TGTGCCAGCAGACAGGGGTGGGCTGAAGCTTTCTTT. The encoded protein is CASRQGWAEAFF.

The chain recombines TRBV4-1 with TRBJ2-5; the D is unclear. Trimming shortened V by 1 base and J by 5 bases, and 11 bases separated the two germline ends. Germline CDR1 and CDR2: MGHRA and YSYEKL. This CDR3 has 14 residues. The CDR3 bases are TGCGCCAGCAGCCAAGGAGGCTTCTTGGAGACCCAGTACTTC. Its protein product is CASSQGGFLETQYF.

The chain couples TRBV18 to TRBJ2-5; D perhaps matches TRBD2 (5 bases). Germline loops: CDR1 KGHSH, CDR2 LQKENI. V lost 3 bases and J 2 bases, leaving 16 bases between the germline ends. There are 16 residues in the CDR3. CDR3 sequence: CASSPTDFGVQETQYF. The CDR3 DNA reads as TGTGCCAGCTCACCCACCGATTTCGGGGTACAAGAGACCCAGTACTTC.

This rearrangement joins TRBV4-3 to TRBJ1-2, with D possibly matching TRBD1 (5 bases). V dropped 0 bases and J dropped 5 bases, with 13 bases sitting between them. The CDR3 covers 15 residues. The V gene's germline CDR1 is LGHNA and CDR2 YSLEER. For the CDR3, the DNA is TGCGCCAGCAGCCAAGATCCGGGACGGGAGTATGGCTACACCTTC. It translates to CASSQDPGREYGYTF.

The V call is TRBV19, the J call TRBJ2-7; D not certain. Trimming cost V 3 bases and J 6 bases, with 6 bases left between them. The CDR3 has 11 residues. Germline CDR1 reads LNHDA; CDR2 reads SQIVND (reference sequence). This CDR3 is CASSIGTEQYF. The DNA for the CDR3 is TGTGCCAGTAGTATCGGTACCGAGCAGTACTTC.

The rearrangement uses TRBV25-1 and TRBJ1-1, with D possibly matching TRBD1 (5 bases). The germline V gene encodes CDR1 MGHDK and CDR2 SYGVNS. The ends were cut back, 7 bases at V and 0 bases at J, with 12 bases in the middle. The CDR3 runs to 14 residues. This CDR3 is CASTKAGLNTEAFF. The CDR3 bases are TGTGCCAGCACAAAAGCAGGGCTGAACACTGAAGCTTTCTTT. Full variable domain (remainder filled in from reference TRBV25-1 and TRBJ1-1): EADIYQTPRYLVIGTGKKITLECSQTMGHDKMYWYQQDPGMELHLIHYSYGVNSTEKGDLSSESTVSRIRTEHFPLTLESARPSHTSQYLCASTKAGLNTEAFFGQGTRLTVV.

V gene TRBV9 combines with J gene TRBJ2-3; 7 bases are shared with TRBD1. The junction had 4 bases not matched to a gene; V was cut back by 2 bases and J by 1 base. Per the germline V gene, CDR1 is SGDLS and CDR2 is YYNGEE. This CDR3 has 15 amino acids. This CDR3 reads CASSVGQTRTDTQYF. CDR3 in DNA: TGTGCCAGCAGCGTGGGACAGACCCGCACAGATACGCAGTATTTT.

The V call is TRBV2, the J call TRBJ2-7; 8 bases match TRBD2. The CDR3 totals 12 residues. With V trimmed by 6 bases and J by 6 bases, 4 bases remained unmatched. CDR1 SNHLY and CDR2 FYNNEI come from the germline V gene. CDR3 amino acids: CASRPGGGEQYF. The DNA for the CDR3 is TGTGCCAGCAGGCCGGGGGGGGGCGAGCAGTACTTC.

The chain joins TRBV5-1 to TRBJ2-3, with 7 bases lining up with TRBD1. The CDR3 has 14 residues. The V segment lost 4 bases and the J segment 2 bases; nucleotides outside the gene matches: 4. In germline, CDR1 is SGHRS, CDR2 YFSETQ. The CDR3 DNA follows: TGCGCCAGCAGCCCGGGACAGCACACAGATACGCAGTATTTT. Translation: CASSPGQHTDTQYF. The full variable domain, with the rest looked up from reference TRBV5-1 and TRBJ2-3, is KAGVTQTPRYLIKTRGQQVTLSCSPISGHRSVSWYQQTPGQGLQFLFEYFSETQRNKGNFPGRFSGRQFSNSRSEMNVSTLELGDSALYLCASSPGQHTDTQYFGPGTRLTVL.

The chain recombines TRBV5-1 with TRBJ2-1, with 8 bases aligning to TRBD2. Germline lookup yields CDR1 SGHRS and CDR2 YFSETQ. The length of the CDR3 is 14 residues. V lost 6 bases to trimming and J lost 7 bases; unmatched junction nucleotides: 9. CDR3: CASTFGGALNEQFF. CDR3 sequence (DNA): TGCGCCAGCACCTTCGGGGGGGCCCTGAATGAGCAGTTCTTC.

The V gene is TRBV7-9, the J gene TRBJ2-2; unclear D gene. The CDR3 totals 12 residues. Trimming left V 7 bases short and J 2 bases short, with 5 bases between. The germline V gene encodes CDR1 SEHNR and CDR2 FQNEAQ (reference sequence). CDR3 bases: TGTGCCAGCACCCCTAACACCGGGGAGCTGTTTTTT. The encoded protein is CASTPNTGELFF.

The DNA for the CDR3 is TGCAGCGTTGAAGATCGGGGTGGGACTAGCGGGAGCTTGCAGTTCTTC. Translated: CSVEDRGGTSGSLQFF. The V and J genes are TRBV29-1 and TRBJ2-1, with 14 bases identical to TRBD2. CDR3 length equals 16 residues. The germline CDR1 and CDR2 sequences are SQVTM and ANQGSEA. V was pared by 0 bases and J by 12 bases, with 10 bases of the junction left unmatched.

The rearrangement links TRBV14 to TRBJ2-5, with D perhaps matching TRBD1 (5 bases). The tail of the sequence fits TRBJ2-7 better, so the J call may be wrong. The CDR3 covers 15 residues. CDR1 is SGHDN and CDR2 is FVKESK in the germline V gene. The CDR3 sequence is CASSHGPQGTYEQYF. Here the CDR3 DNA reads TGTGCCAGCAGCCACGGGCCCCAGGGAACCTACGAGCAGTACTTC.

The chain is built from TRBV6-5 and TRBJ1-3; D is possibly TRBD1 (5 bases). Between the trimmed V and J ends, which lost 2 bases and 4 bases, there was a span of 15 bases. Per germline, CDR1 MNHEY and CDR2 SVGAGI. This CDR3 comprises 16 residues. CDR3 loop: CASSYDGGELGNTIYF. In DNA, the CDR3 is TGTGCCAGCAGTTACGATGGAGGGGAGTTGGGAAACACCATATATTTT.

Written as DNA, the CDR3 is TGTGCCAGCAGCTTAGTTAGCGGTGTTGAGACCCAGTACTTC. Protein: CASSLVSGVETQYF. The chain links TRBV7-9 to TRBJ2-5; a weak D match, TRBD2 (6 bases). Trimming removed 1 base from V and 5 bases from J, with 11 bases in between. CDR3 length equals 14 residues. Germline CDR1 SEHNR, CDR2 FQNEAQ (reference sequence).

The V and J genes are TRBV28 and TRBJ1-4, with 11 bases fitting TRBD1. This CDR3 region has 15 residues. The germline CDR1 and CDR2 sequences are MDHEN and SYDVKM. The junction had 7 bases not matched to a gene; V was cut back by 8 bases and J by 5 bases. CDR3 residues: CASAGDRGRNEKLFF. The CDR3 bases are TGTGCCAGCGCCGGGGACAGGGGGAGGAATGAAAAACTGTTTTTT.

The rearrangement links TRBV19 to TRBJ2-3; tentatively, D is TRBD2 (6 bases). CDR1 and CDR2 from the germline V gene are LNHDA and SQIVND (reference sequence). V was trimmed by 6 bases and J by 1 base, leaving 11 bases between them. The CDR3 covers 14 residues. The CDR3 is CASRIGRRTDTQYF. DNA for the CDR3: TGTGCCAGTAGGATCGGGAGACGCACAGATACGCAGTATTTT. Drawing the rest from reference TRBV19 and TRBJ2-3, the complete variable domain is DGGITQSPKYLFRKEGQNVTLSCEQNLNHDAMYWYRQDPGQGLRLIYYSQIVNDFQKGDIAEGYSVSREKKESFPLTVTSAQKNPTAFYLCASRIGRRTDTQYFGPGTRLTVL.

This rearrangement joins TRBV5-1 to TRBJ2-6; TRBD1 matches 7 bases. Germline V CDR1 and CDR2: SGHRS, YFSETQ. V dropped 5 bases and J dropped 0; count of bases not matched to a gene: 11. This CDR3 has 18 amino acids. CDR3 nucleotides: TGCGCCAGCAGACGACGGACAGGACCGCCCTCTGGGGCCAACGTCCTGACTTTC. It codes for CASRRRTGPPSGANVLTF.

This chain uses TRBV9 with TRBJ2-3; TRBD1 matches at 7 bases. This CDR3 region has 17 residues. V shed 0 bases and J 0 bases; nucleotides not matched to a gene: 7. Germline CDR1 SGDLS, CDR2 YYNGEE. The CDR3 DNA sequence: TGTGCCAGCAGCGTAGGGGACAGAAGACGTAGCACAGATACGCAGTATTTT. Its protein product is CASSVGDRRRSTDTQYF.

The chain couples TRBV9 to TRBJ1-6; D is undetermined. CDR1 SGDLS and CDR2 YYNGEE come from the germline V gene. V dropped 3 bases and J dropped 7 bases, with 11 bases sitting between them. The CDR3 extends over 14 amino acids. The CDR3 DNA is TGTGCCAGCAGCGCCCTAACAGCAAATTCACCCCTCCACTTT. This translates into CASSALTANSPLHF.

The J gene is TRBJ1-1, the V gene TRBV20-1, with D maybe TRBD1 (5 bases). Trimming took off 6 bases at V and 3 bases at J, with 8 bases between the two ends. The CDR3 has 11 amino acids. CDR1 and CDR2 from the germline V gene are DFQATT and SNEGSKA (reference sequence). As DNA, the CDR3 is TGCAGTGCGTCAGGGCACACTGAAGCTTTCTTT. This codes for CSASGHTEAFF.

V gene TRBV13 combines with J gene TRBJ2-7; 7 nucleotides match TRBD1. The CDR3 runs 14 residues. With 1 base clipped from V and 3 bases from J, the junction kept 3 bases outside the gene matches. From germline, CDR1 is PRHDT and CDR2 FYEKMQ (reference sequence). CDR3 residues: CASSLVAGGYEQYF. The CDR3 DNA follows: TGTGCCAGCAGCTTAGTGGCAGGGGGCTACGAGCAGTACTTC.

This chain uses TRBV29-1 with TRBJ2-7; no reliable D call. This CDR3 comprises 13 residues. Germline loops: CDR1 SQVTM, CDR2 ANQGSEA. V lost 0 bases and J lost 6, with 12 bases in between. The chain's CDR3 is CSVEDRLPGEQYF. CDR3 bases: TGCAGCGTTGAAGATAGGCTTCCGGGCGAGCAGTACTTC.

The rearrangement joins TRBV5-1 to TRBJ2-2; D is ambiguous. The CDR3 extends over 15 amino acids. Germline CDR1 reads SGHRS; CDR2 reads YFSETQ. V was shortened by 0 bases and J by 7 bases, with 13 bases between the two germline ends. CDR3: CASSLGVLADGELFF. CDR3 bases: TGCGCCAGCAGCTTGGGGGTACTCGCGGACGGGGAGCTGTTTTTT.

The chain uses TRBV7-6 and TRBJ1-2, with D unresolved. Germline-derived CDR1 and CDR2 are SGHVS and FNYEAQ. The CDR3 length is 10 residues. V lost 5 bases and J lost 7, with 5 bases in between. CDR3 nucleotide sequence: TGTGCCAGCAGCCCGGGTGGCTACACCTTC. Its translation: CASSPGGYTF.

The chain recombines TRBV7-2 with TRBJ1-2; D is perhaps TRBD1 (5 bases). This CDR3 region has 15 residues. Trimming took 8 bases from V and 2 from J, leaving 18 bases between them. Germline lookup yields CDR1 SGHTA and CDR2 FQGNSA. CDR3 in amino acids: CASPPSAGLNYGYTF. The CDR3 DNA reads TGTGCCAGCCCACCCTCGGCAGGGTTAAACTATGGCTACACCTTC.

The V gene is TRBV6-5, the J gene TRBJ1-2, with 9 bases fitting TRBD1. The V and J ends lost 5 bases and 4 bases, in that order; junction bases with no gene match: 8. Per the germline V gene, CDR1 is MNHEY and CDR2 is SVGAGI. The CDR3 is 15 amino acids. CDR3 sequence: CASSRPGTGSYGYTF. In DNA, the CDR3 is TGTGCCAGCAGTCGTCCCGGGACAGGGAGCTATGGCTACACCTTC.

J is TRBJ2-2 and V is TRBV7-2, with D unresolved. CDR3 size: 15 residues. The germline V gene encodes CDR1 SGHTA and CDR2 FQGNSA. Trimming cost V 1 base and J 3 bases, with 9 bases left between them. CDR3 bases: TGTGCCAGCAGCTTAGGGCCCACCTACACCGGGGAGCTGTTTTTT. Its protein product is CASSLGPTYTGELFF. Filled out from reference TRBV7-2 and TRBJ2-2, the complete variable domain reads GAGVSQSPSNKVTEKGKDVELRCDPISGHTALYWYRQSLGQGLEFLIYFQGNSAPDKSGLPSDRFSAERTGGSVSTLTIQRTQQEDSAVYLCASSLGPTYTGELFFGEGSRLTVL.